The rows below give T cell receptor beta chains drawn from one sample of a study of tumor and adjacent non-tumor tissue in lung cancer. MiXCR, run by TCRdb on the multiplex PCR reads, gives a single entry per CDR3 protein. Of tens of thousands of distinct CDR3 sequences detected, approximately 80% appear once; the ten largest clones hold 51%. Sequencing used distant non-tumor lung tissue. Receptors originate from a man aged 60 to 69 with non-small cell lung cancer. The CDR3 runs from the conserved cysteine through the conserved F or W. Fields, in order: clone size, D gene, J gene, V gene, CDR3 protein, CDR3 DNA. D genes are given only for firm matches. Clone size is stated in some rows and not others, as once, few, many or a class when expanded.

once . TRBJ1-2 TRBV6-1 CASGEWGGTSYRYTF TGTGCCAGCGGTGAATGGGGGGGGACCTCTTATCGCTACACCTTC
. . TRBJ1-1 TRBV5-4 CASSVCRQRRGDTEAFF TGTGCCAGCAGCGTCTGTCGACAGAGACGAGGCGACACTGAAGCTTTCTTT
many . TRBJ2-7 TRBV6-5 CASSSPPGFAYEQYF TGTGCCAGCAGTTCCCCCCCCGGATTCGCCTACGAGCAGTACTTC
. TRBD2 TRBJ2-6 TRBV11-2 CASSPTSGGAIGANFLTF TGTGCCAGCAGTCCAACTAGCGGTGGAGCCATTGGGGCCAATTTCCTGACTTTC
. TRBD2 TRBJ2-7 TRBV7-9 CVSSSPQAGGPTYEQYF TGTGTCAGCAGCTCCCCCCAAGCGGGAGGGCCCACCTACGAGCAGTACTTC
. . TRBJ1-2 TRBV7-9 CASSLDGGVGYGYTF TGTGCCAGCAGCCTTGACGGGGGTGTGGGGTATGGTTACACCTTC
. . TRBJ2-5 TRBV11-3 CTSSLGSSWGSQETQYF TGCACCAGCAGCTTAGGGTCCAGCTGGGGGTCCCAAGAGACCCAGTACTTC
. . TRBJ1-5 TRBV6-5 CAISYLQGSNQLQHF TGTGCCATCAGTTACCTACAGGGAAGCAATCAGCTCCAACATTTT
. TRBD1 TRBJ2-7 TRBV11-2 CANSLVRDSYEQYF TGTGCCAACAGCTTAGTTAGGGACAGCTACGAGCAGTACTTC
. . TRBJ2-2 TRBV4-1 CASSHLSGELLF TGCGCCAGCAGCCATTTATCCGGGGAGCTTTTATTT
. . TRBJ2-7 TRBV29-1 CSVEGEEQYKQYF TGCAGCGTTGAGGGGGAGGAACAATACAAGCAGTACTTC
. . TRBJ2-7 TRBV6-6 CVSSFGGLRDSYEQYF TGTGTCAGCAGTTTTGGGGGTCTCAGGGACTCATACGAGCAGTACTTC
few . TRBJ1-4 TRBV11-1 CASSSRGWGEKLFF TGTGCCAGCAGCTCCCGGGGATGGGGTGAAAAACTGTTTTTT
once . TRBJ2-6 TRBV11-2 CVSSPIYGANVLVF TGTGTCAGCAGTCCTATCTATGGGGCCAACGTCCTGGTTTTC
. . TRBJ2-3 TRBV19 CASSTSFGNQPQYF TGTGCCAGTAGTACTTCGTTCGGCAATCAGCCCCAGTATTTT
. . TRBJ2-1 TRBV11-3 CASCLSASTNEQFF TGTGCCAGCTGCTTGAGCGCGAGTACCAATGAGCAGTTCTTC
many . TRBJ2-2 TRBV4-3 CASSQESSGELFF TGCGCCAGCAGCCAAGAGTCCTCCGGGGAGCTGTTTTTT
. TRBD2 TRBJ2-1 TRBV20-1 CSARGREDDDEQFF TGCAGTGCTAGAGGCCGGGAGGACGACGATGAGCAGTTCTTC
. . TRBJ2-1 TRBV6-2/TRBV6-3 CASSSVTIGIDNEQFF TGTGCGAGCAGTTCCGTGACTATCGGGATAGACAATGAGCAGTTCTTC
. . TRBJ2-3 TRBV20-1 CSDRELGSSKDTQYF TGCAGTGATAGAGAATTAGGCAGTTCCAAAGATACGCAGTATTTT
. . TRBJ2-7 TRBV6-1 CASRYTPMEQYF TGTGCGAGCAGATACACTCCGATGGAGCAGTACTTC
many TRBD2 TRBJ2-5 TRBV18 CASSPPGLAGDETQYF TGTGCCAGCTCACCACCGGGACTAGCGGGAGATGAGACCCAGTACTTC
. TRBD1 TRBJ1-1 TRBV12-3/TRBV12-4 CTSSITTTGGMNTEAIF TGTACCAGCAGCATAACTACTACAGGGGGCATGAACACTGAAGCTATCTTT
. TRBD1 TRBJ2-7 TRBV20-1 CSASGTVVYEQYF TGCAGTGCTAGCGGGACAGTCGTCTACGAGCAGTACTTC
many TRBD2 TRBJ2-5 TRBV6-5 CASSYSWSSGRRVQETQYF TGTGCCAGCAGTTACTCTTGGAGTAGCGGGAGGAGGGTTCAAGAGACCCAGTACTTC